This T cell receptor beta chain was identified in a study of blood T cell repertoires in COVID-19. The germline gives CDR1 MNHNS, CDR2 SASEGT. The CDR3 sequence is 13 residues long. V was shortened by 3 bases and J by 4 bases, with 9 bases between the two germline ends. This clone was found a few times. The data were produced by immunoSEQ multiplex PCR, yet TCRdb's version contains in-frame clones alone and is incomplete. The sample consists of approximately 290,000 clones, around 90% of them appearing once. Those enrolled, adults aged roughly 18 to 90 years, came from 24 US areas. Sequenced material: PBMCs or T cells enriched from blood (not recorded which). The chain links TRBV6-1 to TRBJ1-1; D is ambiguous. The TCR originated in a woman aged 18-29 years with acute COVID-19. CDR3 in DNA: TGTGCCAGCAGTGACCAAGCCGGCACTGAAGCTTTCTTT. Translation: CASSDQAGTEAFF.